Presented here are 6 T cell receptor beta chains from one specimen sequenced in a study of T cell responses to AZD1222 COVID-19 vaccine. Some clones are missing from TCRdb's copy, which holds only in-frame ones; the method was immunoSEQ multiplex PCR. In the table there are 90,000 to 120,000 clones, around 90% of which are singletons. This sample comprised peripheral blood, obtained on day 0 of AZD1222 vaccination. Source of these receptors: an adult in good health.

This clone was counted only a few times. The chain employs TRBV5-1 and TRBJ1-4, with D perhaps matching TRBD1 (5 bases). The CDR3 has 17 residues. Trimming took 7 bases from V and 8 from J, leaving 27 bases between them. Germline values: CDR1 SGHRS, CDR2 YFSETQ. The CDR3 here is CASGKGGRVYRREKLFF. The CDR3 coding sequence is TGCGCCAGCGGCAAGGGTGGCAGGGTCTACCGACGGGAAAAACTGTTTTTT.

The chain links TRBV6-5 to TRBJ1-5, with a weak D call TRBD1 (5 bases). CDR3 size: 13 residues. Trimming took 5 bases from V and 2 from J, leaving 7 bases between them. Germline loops: CDR1 MNHEY, CDR2 SVGAGI. The CDR3 here is CASSRRGNQPQHF. The CDR3 DNA follows: TGTGCCAGCAGTCGCAGGGGCAATCAGCCCCAGCATTTT.

This clone has only one observation. This chain joins TRBV19 and TRBJ1-5; no reliable D call. The CDR3 contains 14 residues. Germline V lookup: CDR1 LNHDA, CDR2 SQIVND (reference sequence). V lost 9 bases and J 3 bases, leaving 15 bases between the germline ends. CDR3 sequence reads: CASGEWQVNQPQHF. The CDR3 DNA sequence: TGTGCCAGCGGCGAATGGCAGGTCAATCAGCCCCAGCATTTT. Full variable domain (missing parts from reference TRBV19 and TRBJ1-5): DGGITQSPKYLFRKEGQNVTLSCEQNLNHDAMYWYRQDPGQGLRLIYYSQIVNDFQKGDIAEGYSVSREKKESFPLTVTSAQKNPTAFYLCASGEWQVNQPQHFGDGTRLSIL.

V and J are TRBV5-1 and TRBJ2-5; 9 bases line up with TRBD2. The CDR3 loop spans 15 amino acids. J was trimmed by 5 bases and V by 0 bases; bases with no gene match: 5. The germline V gene encodes CDR1 SGHRS and CDR2 YFSETQ. The CDR3 region is CASSLEGGRAETQYF. CDR3 DNA: TGCGCCAGCAGCTTGGAGGGCGGGAGGGCCGAGACCCAGTACTTC.

Note on this clone: Sequence at one end of the junction differs from germline and may be a read error. The V and J genes are TRBV6-6 and TRBJ1-1; tentatively, D is TRBD1 (5 bases). This CDR3 spans 14 amino acids. Germline CDR1 and CDR2: MNHNY and SVGAGI (reference sequence). CDR3 bases: TGTGCCAGCAGTGACTCTAGGAGGGGCACTGAAGCTTTCTTT. It specifies CASSDSRRGTEAFF.

V usage is TRBV14 and J usage is TRBJ2-3, with 8 bases that match TRBD1. This CDR3 is 17 amino acids long. Germline CDR1 is SGHDN and CDR2 is FVKESK. Trimming removed 4 bases from V and 4 bases from J; junction bases left unmatched: 13. Written as DNA, the CDR3 is TGTGCCAGCAGCCTCCTTATACAGGGGGTCGGGGCAGATACGCAGTATTTT. It codes for CASSLLIQGVGADTQYF.